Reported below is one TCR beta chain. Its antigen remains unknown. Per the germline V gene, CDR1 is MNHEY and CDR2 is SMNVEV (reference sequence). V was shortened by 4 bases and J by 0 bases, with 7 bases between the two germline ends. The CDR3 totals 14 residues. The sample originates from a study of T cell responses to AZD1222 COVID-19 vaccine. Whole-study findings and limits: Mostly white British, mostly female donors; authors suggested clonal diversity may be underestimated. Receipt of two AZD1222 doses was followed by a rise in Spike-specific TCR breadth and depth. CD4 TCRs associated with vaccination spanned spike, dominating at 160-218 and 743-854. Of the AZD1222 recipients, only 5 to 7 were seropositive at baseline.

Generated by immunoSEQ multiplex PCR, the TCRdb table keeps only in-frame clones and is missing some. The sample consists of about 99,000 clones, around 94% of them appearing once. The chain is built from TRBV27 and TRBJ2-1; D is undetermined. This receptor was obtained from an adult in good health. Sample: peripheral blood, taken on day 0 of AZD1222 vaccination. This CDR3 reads CASSSVSSYNEQFF. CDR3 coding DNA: TGTGCCAGCAGTTCCGTGAGCTCCTACAATGAGCAGTTCTTC.